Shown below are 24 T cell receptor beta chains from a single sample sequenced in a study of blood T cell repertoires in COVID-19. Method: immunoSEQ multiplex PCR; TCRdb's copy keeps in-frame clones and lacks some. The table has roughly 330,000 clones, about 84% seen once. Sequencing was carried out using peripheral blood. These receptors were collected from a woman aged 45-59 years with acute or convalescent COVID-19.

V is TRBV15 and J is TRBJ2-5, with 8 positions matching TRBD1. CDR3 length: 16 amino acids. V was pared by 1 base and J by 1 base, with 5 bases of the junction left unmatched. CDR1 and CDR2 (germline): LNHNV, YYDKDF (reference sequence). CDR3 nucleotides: TGTGCCACCAGCAGAGGCGGTGGACAGGGCCAAGAGACCCAGTACTTC. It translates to CATSRGGGQGQETQYF.

The CDR3 DNA sequence: TGTGCCACCAGTGATAGGGGCTCCTACGAGCAGTACTTC. Protein product: CATSDRGSYEQYF. The J gene is TRBJ2-7, the V gene TRBV24-1; D is possibly TRBD1 (5 bases). CDR3 length equals 13 residues. Germline V gene sequence: CDR1 KGHDR, CDR2 SFDVKD. Trimming took off 3 bases at V and 0 bases at J, with 5 bases between the two ends.

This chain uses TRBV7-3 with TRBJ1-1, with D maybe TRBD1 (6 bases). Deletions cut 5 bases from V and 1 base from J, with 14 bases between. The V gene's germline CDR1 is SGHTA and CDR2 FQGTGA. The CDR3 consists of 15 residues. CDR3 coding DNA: TGTGCCAGCAGCCCCTTAGACAGGTCGAACACTGAAGCTTTCTTT. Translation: CASSPLDRSNTEAFF.

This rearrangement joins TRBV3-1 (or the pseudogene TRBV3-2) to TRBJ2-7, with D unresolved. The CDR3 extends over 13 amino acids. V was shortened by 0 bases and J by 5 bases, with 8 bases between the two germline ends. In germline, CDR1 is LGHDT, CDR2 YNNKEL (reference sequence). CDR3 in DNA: TGTGCCAGCAGCCAAGAGTATTCCGACGAGCAGTACTTC. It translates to CASSQEYSDEQYF.

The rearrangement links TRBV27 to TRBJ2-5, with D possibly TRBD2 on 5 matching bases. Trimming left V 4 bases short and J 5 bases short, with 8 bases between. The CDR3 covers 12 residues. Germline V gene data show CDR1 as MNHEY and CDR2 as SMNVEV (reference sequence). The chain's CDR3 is CASSSPGETQYF. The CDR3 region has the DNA TGTGCCAGCAGTTCGCCGGGGGAGACCCAGTACTTC.

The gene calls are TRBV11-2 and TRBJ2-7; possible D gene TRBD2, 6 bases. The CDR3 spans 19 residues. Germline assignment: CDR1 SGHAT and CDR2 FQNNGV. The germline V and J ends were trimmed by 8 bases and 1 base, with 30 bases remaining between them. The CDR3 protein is CASSPGPPSLAIASYEQYF. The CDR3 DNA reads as TGTGCCAGCTCCCCCGGCCCCCCATCGCTAGCGATAGCTTCCTACGAGCAGTACTTC.

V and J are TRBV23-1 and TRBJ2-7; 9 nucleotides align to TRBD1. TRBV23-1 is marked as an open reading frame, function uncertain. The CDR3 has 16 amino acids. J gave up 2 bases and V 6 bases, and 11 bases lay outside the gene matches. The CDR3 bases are TGCGCCAGCAGCAGGACAGGGGCTAAGGGGCCCTACGAGCAGTACTTC. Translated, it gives CASSRTGAKGPYEQYF.

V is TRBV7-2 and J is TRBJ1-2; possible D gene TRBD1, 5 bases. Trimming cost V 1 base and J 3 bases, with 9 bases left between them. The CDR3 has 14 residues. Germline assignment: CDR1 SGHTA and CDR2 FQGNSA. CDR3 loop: CASSLEQADYGYTF. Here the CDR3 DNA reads TGTGCCAGCAGCTTAGAACAGGCCGACTATGGCTACACCTTC.

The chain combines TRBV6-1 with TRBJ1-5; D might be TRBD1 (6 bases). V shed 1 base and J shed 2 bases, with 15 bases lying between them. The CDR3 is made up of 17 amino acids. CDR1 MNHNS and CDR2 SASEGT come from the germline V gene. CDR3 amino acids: CASSEVRGAGGNQPQHF. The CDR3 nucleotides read TGTGCCAGCAGTGAAGTTCGGGGGGCTGGGGGCAATCAGCCCCAGCATTTT.

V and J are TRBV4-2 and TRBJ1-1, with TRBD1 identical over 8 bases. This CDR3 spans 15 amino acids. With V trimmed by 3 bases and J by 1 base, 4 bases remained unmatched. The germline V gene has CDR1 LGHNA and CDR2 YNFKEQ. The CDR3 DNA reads TGTGCCAGCAGCCAGGCCGGACAGGGGAACACTGAAGCTTTCTTT. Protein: CASSQAGQGNTEAFF.

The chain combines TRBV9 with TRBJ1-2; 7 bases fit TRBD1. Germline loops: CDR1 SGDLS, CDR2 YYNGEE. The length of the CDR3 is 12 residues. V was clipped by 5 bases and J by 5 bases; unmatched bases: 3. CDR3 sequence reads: CASRGQTYGYTF. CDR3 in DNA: TGTGCCAGCAGGGGACAGACTTATGGCTACACCTTC.

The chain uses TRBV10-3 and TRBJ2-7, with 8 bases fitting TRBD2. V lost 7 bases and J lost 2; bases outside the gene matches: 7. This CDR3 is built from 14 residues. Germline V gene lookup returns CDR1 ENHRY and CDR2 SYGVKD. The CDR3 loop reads CAITPGGLTYEQYF. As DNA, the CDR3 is TGTGCCATCACCCCGGGAGGGCTTACCTACGAGCAGTACTTC.

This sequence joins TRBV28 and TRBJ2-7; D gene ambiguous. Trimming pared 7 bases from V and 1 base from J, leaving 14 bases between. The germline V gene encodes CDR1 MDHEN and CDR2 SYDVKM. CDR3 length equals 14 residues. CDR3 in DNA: TGTGCCAGCACCGTAAAAGCCTATTCCTACGAGCAGTACTTC. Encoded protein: CASTVKAYSYEQYF.

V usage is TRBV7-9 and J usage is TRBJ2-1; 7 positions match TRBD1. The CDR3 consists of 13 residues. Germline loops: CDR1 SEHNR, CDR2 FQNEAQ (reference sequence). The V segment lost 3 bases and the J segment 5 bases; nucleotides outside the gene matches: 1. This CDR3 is CASSLGQNNEQFF. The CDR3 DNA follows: TGTGCCAGCAGCTTGGGACAGAACAATGAGCAGTTCTTC.

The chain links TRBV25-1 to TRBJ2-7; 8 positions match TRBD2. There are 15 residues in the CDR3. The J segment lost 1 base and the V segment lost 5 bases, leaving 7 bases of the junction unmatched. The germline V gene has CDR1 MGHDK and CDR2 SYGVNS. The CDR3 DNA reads TGTGCCAGCAGTCCCCAGACTAGCGAGTCCTACGAGCAGTACTTC. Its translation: CASSPQTSESYEQYF.

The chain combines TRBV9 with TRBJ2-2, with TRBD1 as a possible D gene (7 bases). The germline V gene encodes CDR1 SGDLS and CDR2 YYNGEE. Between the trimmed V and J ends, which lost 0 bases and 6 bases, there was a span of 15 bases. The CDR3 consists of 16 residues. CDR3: CASSVEGAGLAGELFF. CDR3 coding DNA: TGTGCCAGCAGCGTAGAGGGGGCGGGGCTTGCCGGGGAGCTGTTTTTT.

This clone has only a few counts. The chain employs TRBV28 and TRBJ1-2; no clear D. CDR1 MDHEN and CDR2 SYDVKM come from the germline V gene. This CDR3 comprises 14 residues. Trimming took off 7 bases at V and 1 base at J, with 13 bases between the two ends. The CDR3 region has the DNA TGTGCCAGCATGAGGGCGTCCGATAACTATGGCTACACCTTC. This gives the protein CASMRASDNYGYTF.

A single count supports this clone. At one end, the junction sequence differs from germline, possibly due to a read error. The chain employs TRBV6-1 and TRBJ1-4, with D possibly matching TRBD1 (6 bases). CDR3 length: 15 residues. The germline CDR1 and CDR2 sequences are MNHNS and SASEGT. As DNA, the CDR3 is TGTGCCAGCAGTGATGTGGGGACAACAAATGAAAAACTGTTTTTT. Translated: CASSDVGTTNEKLFF.

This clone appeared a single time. CDR3 coding DNA: TGTGCCAGCAGTTCTTATGGGGGGACTAGCGGGGGCCTCGACGAGCAGTACTTC. Residues: CASSSYGGTSGGLDEQYF. This chain connects TRBV28 to TRBJ2-7, with 14 bases lining up with TRBD2. With 4 bases clipped from V and 5 bases from J, the junction kept 13 bases outside the gene matches. Looked up from germline, CDR1 is MDHEN and CDR2 is SYDVKM. CDR3 length: 18 residues. Using reference TRBV28 and TRBJ2-7 for the parts outside the CDR3, the full variable domain is DVKVTQSSRYLVKRTGEKVFLECVQDMDHENMFWYRQDPGLGLRLIYFSYDVKMKEKGDIPEGYSVSREKKERFSLILESASTNQTSMYLCASSSYGGTSGGLDEQYFGPGTRLTVT.

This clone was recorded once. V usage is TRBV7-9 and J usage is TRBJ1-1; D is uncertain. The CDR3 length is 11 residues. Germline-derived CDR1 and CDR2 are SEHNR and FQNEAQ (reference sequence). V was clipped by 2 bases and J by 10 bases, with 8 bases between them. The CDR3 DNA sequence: TGTGCCAGCAGCTTAAGAGTTGGAGCTTTCTTT. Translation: CASSLRVGAFF.

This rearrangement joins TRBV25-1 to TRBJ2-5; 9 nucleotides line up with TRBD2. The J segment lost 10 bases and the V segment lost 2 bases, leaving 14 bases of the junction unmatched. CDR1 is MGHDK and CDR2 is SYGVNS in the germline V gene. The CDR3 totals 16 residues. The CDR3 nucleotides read TGTGCCAGCAGTGAAAAGGGTAGAGCGGGAGGCCGGGGCCAGTACTTC. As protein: CASSEKGRAGGRGQYF. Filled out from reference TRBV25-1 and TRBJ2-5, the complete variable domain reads EADIYQTPRYLVIGTGKKITLECSQTMGHDKMYWYQQDPGMELHLIHYSYGVNSTEKGDLSSESTVSRIRTEHFPLTLESARPSHTSQYLCASSEKGRAGGRGQYFGPGTRLLVL.

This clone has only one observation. Here the CDR3 reads CASSRLAGGTYTDTQYF. The CDR3, as DNA: TGCGCCAGCTCGAGACTAGCGGGAGGAACTTACACAGATACGCAGTATTTT. The rearrangement joins TRBV10-2 to TRBJ2-3; 13 bases fit TRBD2. The V gene end was trimmed by 8 bases and the J gene end by 2 bases; junction bases not matched to a gene: 10. The CDR3 runs to 17 residues. Germline CDR1 is WSHSY and CDR2 is SAAADI.

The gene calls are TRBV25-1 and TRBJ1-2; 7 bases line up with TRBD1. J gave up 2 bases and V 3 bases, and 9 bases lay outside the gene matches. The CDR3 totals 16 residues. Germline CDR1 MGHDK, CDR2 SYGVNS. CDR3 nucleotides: TGTGCCAGCAGTGAGCCGGGGACAGAGCAAAACTATGGCTACACCTTC. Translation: CASSEPGTEQNYGYTF.

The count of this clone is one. The CDR3: CASSLSRGYNEKLFF. As DNA, the CDR3 is TGTGCCAGCAGTTTATCCCGGGGGTATAATGAAAAACTGTTTTTT. The chain is built from TRBV28 and TRBJ1-4, with D possibly being TRBD1 (5 bases). Trimming stripped 1 base from V and 4 bases from J, with 10 bases between. The V gene's germline CDR1 is MDHEN and CDR2 SYDVKM. The CDR3 contains 15 residues.